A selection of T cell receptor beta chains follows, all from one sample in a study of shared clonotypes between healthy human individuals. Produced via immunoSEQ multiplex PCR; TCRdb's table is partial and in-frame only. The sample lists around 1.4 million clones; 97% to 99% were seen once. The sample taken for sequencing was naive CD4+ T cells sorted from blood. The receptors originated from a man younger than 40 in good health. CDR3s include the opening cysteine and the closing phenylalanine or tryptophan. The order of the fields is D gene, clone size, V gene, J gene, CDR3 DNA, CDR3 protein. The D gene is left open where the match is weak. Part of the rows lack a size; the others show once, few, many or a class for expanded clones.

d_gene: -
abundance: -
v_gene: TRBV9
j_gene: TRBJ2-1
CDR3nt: TGTGCCAGCACCCCGAGGCTACCCTGGGATAAGCAGTTCTTC
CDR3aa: CASTPRLPWDKQFF

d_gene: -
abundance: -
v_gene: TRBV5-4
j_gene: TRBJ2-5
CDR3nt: TGTGCCAGCAGCTCTATGGCGGAAGAAGAGACCCAGTACTTC
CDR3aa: CASSSMAEEETQYF

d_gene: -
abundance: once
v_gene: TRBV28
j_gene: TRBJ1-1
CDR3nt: TGTGCCAGCACAGCAGAGGGGGGAAGGCAAGCTTTCTTT
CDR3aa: CASTAEGGRQAFF

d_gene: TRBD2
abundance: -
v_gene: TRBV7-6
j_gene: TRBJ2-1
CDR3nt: TGTGCCAGCAGCTTAGAAGGGAAGGAGCGGGAGGGCCCCTACAATGAGCAGTTCTTC
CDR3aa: CASSLEGKEREGPYNEQFF

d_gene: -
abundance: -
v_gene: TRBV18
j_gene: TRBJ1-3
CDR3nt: TGTGCCAGCTCACCAACCGGGGACTCTGGAAACACCATATATTTT
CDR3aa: CASSPTGDSGNTIYF

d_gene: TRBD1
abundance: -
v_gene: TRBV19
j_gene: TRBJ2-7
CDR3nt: TGTGCCAGTAGTATTCCCCCGACCCGGACAGGGGTAGTCTACGAGCAGTACTTC
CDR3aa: CASSIPPTRTGVVYEQYF

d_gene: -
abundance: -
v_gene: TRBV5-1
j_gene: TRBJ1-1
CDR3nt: TGCGCCAGCAGCTTGCTTTTAGGAAGGGACACTGAAGCTTTCTTT
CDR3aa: CASSLLLGRDTEAFF

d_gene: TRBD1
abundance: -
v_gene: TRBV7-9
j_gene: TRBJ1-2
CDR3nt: TGTGCCAGCAGCTCGTCATCGGGACAGTCCTCCGATGGCTACACCTTC
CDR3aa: CASSSSSGQSSDGYTF

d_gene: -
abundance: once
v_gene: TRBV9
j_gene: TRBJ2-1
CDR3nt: TGTGCCAGCAGCGTAGTGGGCAGGGGAGCGAATGAGCAGTTCTTC
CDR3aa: CASSVVGRGANEQFF

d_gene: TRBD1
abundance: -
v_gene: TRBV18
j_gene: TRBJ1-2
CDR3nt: TGTGCCAGCTCACCACTCTCGACAGGGGAAGCTAACTATGGCTACACCTTC
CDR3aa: CASSPLSTGEANYGYTF

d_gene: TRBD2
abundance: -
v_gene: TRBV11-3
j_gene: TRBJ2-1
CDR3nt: TGTGCCAGCAGCTTAGGGAGTGGGGCGGGAGCTCAGTTCTTC
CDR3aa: CASSLGSGAGAQFF

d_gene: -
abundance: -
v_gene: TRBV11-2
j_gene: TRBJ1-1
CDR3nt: TGTGCCAGCAGCTTAGTTCTGAACACTGAAGCTTTCTTT
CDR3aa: CASSLVLNTEAFF

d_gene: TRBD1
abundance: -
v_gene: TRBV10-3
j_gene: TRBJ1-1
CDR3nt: TGTGCCAGCCGGCCTACAGGGGACACTGAAGCTTTCTTT
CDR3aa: CASRPTGDTEAFF

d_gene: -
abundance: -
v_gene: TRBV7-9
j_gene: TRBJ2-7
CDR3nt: TGTGCCAGCAGCTTAGCGGGGGCGGACGAGCAGTACTTC
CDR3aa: CASSLAGADEQYF

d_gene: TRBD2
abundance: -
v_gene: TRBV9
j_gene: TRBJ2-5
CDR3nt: TGTGCCAGCAGCCTCGGACTAGCGGGAGGGCCTGGGCAAGAGACCCAGTACTTC
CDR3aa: CASSLGLAGGPGQETQYF

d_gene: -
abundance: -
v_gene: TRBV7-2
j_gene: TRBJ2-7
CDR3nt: TGTGCCAGCAGCCACGGGTTTTCACCCCAGGCCGAGCAGTACTTC
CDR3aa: CASSHGFSPQAEQYF

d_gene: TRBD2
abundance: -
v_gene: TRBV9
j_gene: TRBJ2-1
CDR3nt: TGTGCCAGCAGCGCAAGGACTAGCGGGGGGTACAATGAGCAGTTCTTC
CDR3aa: CASSARTSGGYNEQFF

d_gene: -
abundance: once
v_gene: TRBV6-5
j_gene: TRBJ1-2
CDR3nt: TGTGCCAGCAGTTCCTCCCCTCGCTCTTACGGCTACACCTTC
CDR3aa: CASSSSPRSYGYTF

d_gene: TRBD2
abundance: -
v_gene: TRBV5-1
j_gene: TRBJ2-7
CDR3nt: TGCGCCAGCAGCCGTAGCGGGACGAGCTCCTACGAGCAGTACTTC
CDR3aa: CASSRSGTSSYEQYF

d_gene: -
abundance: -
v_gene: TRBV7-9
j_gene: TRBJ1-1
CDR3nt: TGTGCCAGCACCAAAGCGGAAGGGTACACTGAAGCTTTCTTT
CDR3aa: CASTKAEGYTEAFF

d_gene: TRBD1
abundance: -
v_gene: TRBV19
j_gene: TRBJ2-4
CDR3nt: TGTGCCAGTAGTCCCGACAGGGGAAGGGACATTCAGTACTTC
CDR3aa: CASSPDRGRDIQYF

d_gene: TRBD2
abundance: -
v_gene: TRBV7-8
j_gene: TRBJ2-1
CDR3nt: TGTGCCAGCAGCTTAGCTAGCGGGTACAATGAGCAGTTCTTC
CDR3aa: CASSLASGYNEQFF

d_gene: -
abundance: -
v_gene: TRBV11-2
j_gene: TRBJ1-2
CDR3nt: TGTGCCAGCAGCCCCCGGGAAGGGGGGATGGTAAATGATGGCTACACCTTC
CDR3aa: CASSPREGGMVNDGYTF

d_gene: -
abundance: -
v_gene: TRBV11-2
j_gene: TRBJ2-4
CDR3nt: TGTGCCAGCAGCCTCCGGGGAGCCAAAAACATTCAGTACTTC
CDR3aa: CASSLRGAKNIQYF

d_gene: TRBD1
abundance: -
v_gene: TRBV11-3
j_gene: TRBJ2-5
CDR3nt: TGTGCCAGCAGCTCAAAACAGGGGCGAGAGACCCAGTACTTC
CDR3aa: CASSSKQGRETQYF

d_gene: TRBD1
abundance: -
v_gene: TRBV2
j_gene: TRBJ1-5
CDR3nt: TGTGCCAGCAGAGCTAGACAGGGCTTGGGCAATCAGCCCCAGCATTTT
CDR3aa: CASRARQGLGNQPQHF

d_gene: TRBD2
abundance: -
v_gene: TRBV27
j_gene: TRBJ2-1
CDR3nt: TGTGCCAGCCGTTTCGGCGGGAGGTTGTACAATGAGCAGTTCTTC
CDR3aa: CASRFGGRLYNEQFF

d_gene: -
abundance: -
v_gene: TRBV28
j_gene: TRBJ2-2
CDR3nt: TGTGCCAGCAGCCTAGGGTACACCGGGGAGCTGTTTTTT
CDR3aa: CASSLGYTGELFF

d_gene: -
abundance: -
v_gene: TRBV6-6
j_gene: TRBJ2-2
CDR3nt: TGTGCCAGCAGCAAAGATACCGGGGAGCTGTTTTTT
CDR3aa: CASSKDTGELFF

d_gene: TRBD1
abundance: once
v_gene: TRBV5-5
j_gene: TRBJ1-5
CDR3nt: TGTGCCAGCAGTTTAGACAGGGGGGACCGATACAATCAGCCCCAGCATTTT
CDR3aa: CASSLDRGDRYNQPQHF

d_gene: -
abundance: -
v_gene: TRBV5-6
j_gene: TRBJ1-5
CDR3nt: TGTGCCAGCACCTTTTGGGGGGTAGGCAATCAGCCCCAGCATTTT
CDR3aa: CASTFWGVGNQPQHF

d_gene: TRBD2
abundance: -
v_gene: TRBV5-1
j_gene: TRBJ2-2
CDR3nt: TGCGCCAGCAGCGATAGCGGGGGAATCAGCGGGGAGCTGTTTTTT
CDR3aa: CASSDSGGISGELFF

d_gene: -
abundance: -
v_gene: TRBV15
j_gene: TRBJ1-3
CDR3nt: TGTGCCACCAGCAGAGCGCCACCCTCCTCTGGAAACACCATATATTTT
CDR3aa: CATSRAPPSSGNTIYF

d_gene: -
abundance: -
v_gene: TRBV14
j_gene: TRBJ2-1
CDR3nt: TGTGCCAGCAGCCTTTTCGGTGAGCAGTTCTTC
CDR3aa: CASSLFGEQFF

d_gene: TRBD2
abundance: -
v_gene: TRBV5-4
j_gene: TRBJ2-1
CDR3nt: TGTGCCAGCAGTTTTACCAAGCGGGGTGGATATGAGCAGTTCTTC
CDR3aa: CASSFTKRGGYEQFF

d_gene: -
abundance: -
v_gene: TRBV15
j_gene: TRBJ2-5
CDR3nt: TGTGCCACCAGCAGATCGGCGACCCAGTACTTC
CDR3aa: CATSRSATQYF

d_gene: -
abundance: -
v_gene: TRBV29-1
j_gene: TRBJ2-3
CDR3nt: TGCAGCGCGGTGCCGGGACCAATCACAGATACGCAGTATTTT
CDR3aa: CSAVPGPITDTQYF

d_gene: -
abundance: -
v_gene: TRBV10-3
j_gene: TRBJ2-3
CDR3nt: TGTGCCATCAATAAGGGGACAGATACGCAGTATTTT
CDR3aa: CAINKGTDTQYF

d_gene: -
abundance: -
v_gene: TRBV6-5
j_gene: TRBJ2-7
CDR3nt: TGTGCCAGCACCAGGGCCGGGTCCTACGAGCAGTACTTC
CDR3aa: CASTRAGSYEQYF

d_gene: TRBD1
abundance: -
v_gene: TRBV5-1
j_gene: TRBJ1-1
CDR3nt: TGCGCCAGCAGCTTGGGAGAGGGGGCCGTCACTGAAGCTTTCTTT
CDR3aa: CASSLGEGAVTEAFF

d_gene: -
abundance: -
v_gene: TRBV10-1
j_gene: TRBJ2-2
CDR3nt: TGCGCCAGCCGGGTCGCGGGTGAGAACACCGGGGAGCTGTTTTTT
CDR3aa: CASRVAGENTGELFF

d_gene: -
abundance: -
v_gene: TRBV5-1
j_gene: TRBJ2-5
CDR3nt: TGCGCCAGCAGCTTTATGGACTCCCGTATAGGGACCCAGTACTTC
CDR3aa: CASSFMDSRIGTQYF

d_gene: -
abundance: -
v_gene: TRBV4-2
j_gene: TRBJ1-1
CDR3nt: TGTGCCAGCAGCCAAGGGCCTCCTGAGACTGAAGCTTTCTTT
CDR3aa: CASSQGPPETEAFF

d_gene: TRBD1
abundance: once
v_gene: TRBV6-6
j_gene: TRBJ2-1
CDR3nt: TGTGCCAGCAGCAAAAACGGACAGGGGTACAATGAGCAGTTCTTC
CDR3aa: CASSKNGQGYNEQFF

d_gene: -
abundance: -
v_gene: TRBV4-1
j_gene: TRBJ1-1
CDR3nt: TGCGCCAGCAGCCAAGATCCAGGAAGGCTGGCTGAAGCTTTCTTT
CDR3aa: CASSQDPGRLAEAFF

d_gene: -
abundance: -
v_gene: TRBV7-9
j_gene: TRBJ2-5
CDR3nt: TGTGCCAGCAGCCCACCTAGTTTTGGTAGGACCCAGTACTTC
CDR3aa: CASSPPSFGRTQYF

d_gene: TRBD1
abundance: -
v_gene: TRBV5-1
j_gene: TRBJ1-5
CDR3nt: TGCGCCAGCAGCCCGGACAGGGGGGCGGATCAGCCCCAGCATTTT
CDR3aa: CASSPDRGADQPQHF

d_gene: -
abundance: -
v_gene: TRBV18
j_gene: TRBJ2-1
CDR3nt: TGTGCCAGCTCACTAAACCCAGGGGTAGTCGATGAGCAGTTCTTC
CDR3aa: CASSLNPGVVDEQFF

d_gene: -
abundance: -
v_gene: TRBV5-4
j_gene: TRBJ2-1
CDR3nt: TGTGCCAGCAGCTTGAGTAAGCGGAGCTCCTACAATGAGCAGTTCTTC
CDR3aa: CASSLSKRSSYNEQFF

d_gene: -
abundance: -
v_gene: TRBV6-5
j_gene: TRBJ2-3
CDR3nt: TGTGCCAGCAGCCTGGGCGGGAAGGCAGATACGCAGTATTTT
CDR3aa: CASSLGGKADTQYF

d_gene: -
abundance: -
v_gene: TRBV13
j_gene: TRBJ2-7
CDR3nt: TGTGCCACGATCCCCCCGGATAGCGCCGAGCAGTACTTC
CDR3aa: CATIPPDSAEQYF

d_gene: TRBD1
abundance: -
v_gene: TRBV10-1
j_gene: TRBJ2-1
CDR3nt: TGCGCCAGCAGTTCCGGGACAGACTACAATGAGCAGTTCTTC
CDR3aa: CASSSGTDYNEQFF

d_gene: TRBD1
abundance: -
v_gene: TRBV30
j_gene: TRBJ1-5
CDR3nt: TGTGCCTGGAGTGAGGGACGGCGGCAGGGGGCCCAGCATTTT
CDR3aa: CAWSEGRRQGAQHF